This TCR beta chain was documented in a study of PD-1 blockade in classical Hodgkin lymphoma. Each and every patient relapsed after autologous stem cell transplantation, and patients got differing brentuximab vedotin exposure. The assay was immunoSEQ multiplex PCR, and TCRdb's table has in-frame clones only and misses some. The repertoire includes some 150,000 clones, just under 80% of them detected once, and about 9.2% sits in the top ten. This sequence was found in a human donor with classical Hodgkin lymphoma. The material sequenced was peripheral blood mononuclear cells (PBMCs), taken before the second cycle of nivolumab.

Here the CDR3 reads CAIGGLNTEAFF. CDR3 DNA sequence: TGTGCCATCGGGGGACTGAACACTGAAGCTTTCTTT. The J gene is TRBJ1-1, the V gene TRBV10-3; D is perhaps TRBD1 (5 bases). The CDR3 runs 12 residues. CDR1 is ENHRY, CDR2 SYGVKD, per germline. V dropped 8 bases and J dropped 0 bases, with 7 bases sitting between them.